The clone carrying this T cell receptor beta chain was detected only a few times. Its antigen is as yet unknown. These data belong to a study of shared clonotypes between healthy human individuals. General study points: The study found about 5% of naive CD4 clonotypes shared across a few donors.

The study drew all its donors from Caucasian adults living in Nashville, Tennessee. Profiling relied on immunoSEQ multiplex PCR, and the TCRdb table lists in-frame clones only, not all of them. This table holds some 200,000 clones, approximately 70% found once. This CDR3 comprises 18 residues. After removal of 3 bases from V and 4 bases from J, the junction contained 13 bases not matched to a gene. Germline CDR1 MDHEN, CDR2 SYDVKM. Material for sequencing was memory CD4+ T cells sorted from blood. Specified subset: CD45RA-negative fraction. The chain employs TRBV28 and TRBJ2-5, with 11 bases that match TRBD1. The TCR sequence derives from a man in his thirties or forties in good health. The CDR3 reads CASSLKSGQGVKGETQYF. As DNA, the CDR3 is TGTGCCAGCAGTTTGAAATCGGGACAGGGGGTTAAAGGAGAGACCCAGTACTTC.